This TCR beta chain was profiled in a study of blood T cells in healthy people across ages. General observations from the study: Measured against age, TCR beta diversity per million T cells decreased in a roughly linear manner. The study found TCR beta diversity correlated strongly with naive T cell percentage.

Points on this clonotype: As yet, its antigen is unknown.

A second 7 to 11 cycle PCR used barcoded and J-beta primers. The yield of each sample was at least 2.5 million CDR3-containing paired-end reads. TCRdb reprocessed the 5' RACE reads with MiXCR, giving one entry per CDR3 protein. Seen here are some 1.7 million distinct CDR3 sequences, 28% observed once, and the top ten hold 7.7%. Sequenced sample: blood. The receptor comes from a woman aged 25 to 45 in good health.

The CDR3 spells CASSLSRLAGGEGDTQYF. DNA of the CDR3: TGTGCCAGCAGCTTAAGCCGGCTAGCGGGGGGCGAGGGTGATACGCAGTATTTT. This chain joins TRBV7-3 and TRBJ2-3; TRBD2 aligns across 11 bases. The V gene end was trimmed by 1 base and the J gene end by 6 bases; junction bases not matched to a gene: 12. CDR1 SGHTA and CDR2 FQGTGA come from the germline V gene. CDR3 size: 18 residues. The full variable domain, completed using reference TRBV7-3 and TRBJ2-3, is GAGVSQTPSNKVTEKGKYVELRCDPISGHTALYWYRQSLGQGPEFLIYFQGTGAADDSGLPNDRFFAVRPEGSVSTLKIQRTERGDSAVYLCASSLSRLAGGEGDTQYFGPGTRLTVL.